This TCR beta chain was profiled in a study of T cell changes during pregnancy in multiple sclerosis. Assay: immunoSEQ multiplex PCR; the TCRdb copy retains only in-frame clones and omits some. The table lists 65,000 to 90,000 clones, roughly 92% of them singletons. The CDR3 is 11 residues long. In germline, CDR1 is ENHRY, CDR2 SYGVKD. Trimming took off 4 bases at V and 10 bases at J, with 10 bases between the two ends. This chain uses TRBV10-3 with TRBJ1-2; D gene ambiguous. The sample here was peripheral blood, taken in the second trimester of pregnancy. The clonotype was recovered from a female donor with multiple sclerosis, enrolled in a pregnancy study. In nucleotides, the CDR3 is TGTGCCATCAGTGGATTACAGCACTACACCTTC. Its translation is CAISGLQHYTF.